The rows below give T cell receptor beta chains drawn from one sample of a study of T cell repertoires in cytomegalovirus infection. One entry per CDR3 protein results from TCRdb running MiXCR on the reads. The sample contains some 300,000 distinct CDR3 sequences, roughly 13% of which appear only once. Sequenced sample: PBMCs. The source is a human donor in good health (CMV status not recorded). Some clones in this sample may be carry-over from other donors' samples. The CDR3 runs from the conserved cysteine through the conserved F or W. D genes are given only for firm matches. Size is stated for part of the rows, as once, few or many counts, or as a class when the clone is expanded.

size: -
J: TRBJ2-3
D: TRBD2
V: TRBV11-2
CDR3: CASSRGLAGGTSTDTQYF
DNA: TGTGCCAGCAGCCGCGGACTAGCGGGGGGTACTAGCACAGATACGCAGTATTTT

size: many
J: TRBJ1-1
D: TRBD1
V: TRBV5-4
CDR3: CASSIPTGDSTEAFF
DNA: TGTGCCAGCAGCATCCCGACAGGGGACAGCACTGAAGCTTTCTTT

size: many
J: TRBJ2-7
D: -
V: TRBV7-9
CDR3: CASSSREFYEQYF
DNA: TGTGCCAGCTCCTCACGGGAGTTCTACGAGCAGTACTTC

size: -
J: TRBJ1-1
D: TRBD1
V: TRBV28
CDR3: CASSPLDRVEAFF
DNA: TGTGCCAGCAGTCCCCTGGACAGGGTCGAAGCTTTCTTT

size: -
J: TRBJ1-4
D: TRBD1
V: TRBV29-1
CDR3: CSIYHRDSPEKLFF
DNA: TGCAGCATTTACCACCGGGACAGCCCTGAAAAACTGTTTTTT

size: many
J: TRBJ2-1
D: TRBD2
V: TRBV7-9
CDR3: CASSLDPMRENYNEQFF
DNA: TGTGCCAGCAGCTTAGATCCGATGCGGGAGAACTACAATGAGCAGTTCTTC

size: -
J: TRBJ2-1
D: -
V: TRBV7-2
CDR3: CASSLVVYNEQFF
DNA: TGTGCCAGCAGCTTAGTGGTTTACAATGAGCAGTTCTTC

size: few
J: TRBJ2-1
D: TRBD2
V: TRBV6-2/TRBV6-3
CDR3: CASRLAGFNEQFF
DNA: TGTGCCAGCAGACTAGCGGGCTTTAATGAGCAGTTCTTC

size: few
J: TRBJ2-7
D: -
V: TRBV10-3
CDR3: CAISGESYEQYF
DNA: TGTGCCATCAGCGGGGAGTCCTACGAGCAGTACTTC

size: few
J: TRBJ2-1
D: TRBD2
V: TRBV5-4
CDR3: CATRLAGGGEQFF
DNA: TGTGCCACTCGACTAGCGGGAGGGGGTGAGCAGTTCTTC

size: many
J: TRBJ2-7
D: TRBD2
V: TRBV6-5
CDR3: CASSYRAGGSYEQYF
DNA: TGTGCCAGCAGTTACAGGGCGGGGGGCAGCTACGAGCAGTACTTC

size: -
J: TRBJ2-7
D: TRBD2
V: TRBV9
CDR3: CASSVGLAGGMYEQYF
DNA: TGTGCCAGCAGCGTAGGACTAGCGGGAGGGATGTACGAGCAGTACTTC

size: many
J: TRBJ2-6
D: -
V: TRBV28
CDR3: CASRSQGLGANVLTF
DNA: TGTGCCAGCAGGTCTCAAGGACTTGGGGCCAACGTCCTGACTTTC

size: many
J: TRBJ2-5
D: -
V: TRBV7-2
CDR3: CASKGADGKTQYF
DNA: TGTGCCAGCAAGGGCGCCGACGGGAAGACCCAGTACTTC

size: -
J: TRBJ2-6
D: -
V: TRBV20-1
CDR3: CSAGKLMTGANVLTF
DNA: TGCAGTGCTGGGAAGCTGATGACTGGGGCCAACGTCCTGACTTTC

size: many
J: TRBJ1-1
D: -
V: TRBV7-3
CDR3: CASSLTTTGPTEAFF
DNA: TGTGCCAGCAGCCTCACTACGACAGGTCCCACTGAAGCTTTCTTT

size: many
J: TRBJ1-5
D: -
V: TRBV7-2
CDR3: CASSLAGGEYQPQHF
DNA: TGTGCCAGCAGCTTAGCGGGGGGGGAGTATCAGCCCCAGCATTTT

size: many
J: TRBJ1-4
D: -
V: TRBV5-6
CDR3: CASTMRNEKLFF
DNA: TGTGCCAGCACCATGAGAAATGAAAAACTGTTTTTT

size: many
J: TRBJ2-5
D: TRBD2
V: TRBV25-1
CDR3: CASSEGWLAGGVQETQYF
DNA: TGTGCCAGCAGTGAGGGCTGGCTAGCGGGAGGGGTGCAAGAGACCCAGTACTTC

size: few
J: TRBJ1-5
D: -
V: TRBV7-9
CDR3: CASSLEGGGDQPQHF
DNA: TGTGCCAGCAGCTTAGAGGGGGGAGGCGATCAGCCCCAGCATTTT

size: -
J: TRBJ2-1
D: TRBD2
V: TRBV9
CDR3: CASSVEDSGSHNEQFF
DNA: TGTGCCAGCAGCGTAGAAGACAGCGGGAGCCACAATGAGCAGTTCTTC

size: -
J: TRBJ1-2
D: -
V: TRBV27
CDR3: CASSKRGARGYTF
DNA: TGTGCCAGCAGCAAGCGGGGGGCGAGGGGCTACACCTTC

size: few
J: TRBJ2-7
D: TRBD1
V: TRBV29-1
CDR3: CSVGPGQGGKKQYF
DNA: TGCAGCGTGGGCCCGGGACAGGGAGGTAAAAAGCAGTACTTC

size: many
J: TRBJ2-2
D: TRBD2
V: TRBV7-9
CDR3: CASSLARLAGGRRTGELFF
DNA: TGTGCCAGCAGCTTAGCGCGGCTAGCGGGAGGTAGGAGGACCGGGGAGCTGTTTTTT

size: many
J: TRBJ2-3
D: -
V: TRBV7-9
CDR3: CASSFARTDTQYF
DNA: TGTGCCAGCAGCTTCGCGAGGACAGATACGCAGTATTTT

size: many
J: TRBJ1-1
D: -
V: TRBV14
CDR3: CASSQVARINDHAEAFF
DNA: TGTGCCAGCAGCCAAGTCGCTCGGATCAATGATCACGCTGAAGCTTTCTTT

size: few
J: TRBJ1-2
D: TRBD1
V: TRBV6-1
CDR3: CASSSPRTGSYGYTF
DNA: TGTGCCAGCAGTTCCCCTCGGACAGGCAGCTATGGCTACACCTTC

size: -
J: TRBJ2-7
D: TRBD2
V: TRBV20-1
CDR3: CSATTSDSTYEQYF
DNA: TGCAGTGCTACCACTAGCGACTCCACCTACGAGCAGTACTTC

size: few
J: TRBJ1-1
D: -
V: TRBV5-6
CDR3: CASSLATGGLTEAFF
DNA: TGTGCCAGCAGCTTAGCTACCGGGGGGTTGACTGAAGCTTTCTTT

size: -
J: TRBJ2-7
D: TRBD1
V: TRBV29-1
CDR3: CSVEGGDRGDEQYF
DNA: TGCAGCGTTGAAGGTGGGGACAGGGGCGACGAGCAGTACTTC

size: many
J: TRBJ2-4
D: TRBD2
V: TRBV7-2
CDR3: CASSLVGGGGGAGWAKNIQYF
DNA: TGTGCCAGCAGCTTAGTCGGGGGGGGCGGGGGGGCTGGGTGGGCCAAAAACATTCAGTACTTC